Shown below are 27 T cell receptor beta chains from a single sample sequenced in a study of OX40 agonist ivuxolimab in advanced cancers. Profiling relied on immunoSEQ multiplex PCR, and the TCRdb table lists in-frame clones only, not all of them. The table has 75,000 to 95,000 clones, about 92% seen once. This specimen consisted of CD4+ or CD8+ T cells sorted from blood, obtained in a trial of the OX40 agonist ivuxolimab. The receptors shown here come from an adult with an advanced solid tumor such as melanoma, head and neck, liver or kidney cancer.

This sequence joins TRBV11-2 and TRBJ2-7; perhaps TRBD1 as D (6 bases). V was pared by 5 bases and J by 4 bases, with 9 bases between. CDR3 length equals 12 residues. Germline V gives CDR1 SGHAT, CDR2 FQNNGV. The CDR3 DNA reads TGTGCCAGCAGCCAGGACAGATACGAGCAGTACTTC. It codes for CASSQDRYEQYF.

This clone was detected only once. J is TRBJ2-1 and V is TRBV4-1; either TRBD1 or TRBD2 may supply D (5 bases each). Looked up from germline, CDR1 is MGHRA and CDR2 is YSYEKL. This CDR3 is built from 15 residues. Trimming left V 1 base short and J 2 bases short, with 9 bases between. CDR3 sequence (DNA): TGCGCCAGCAGCCAAGCGGGGCTAGCCTACAATGAGCAGTTCTTC. It yields the protein CASSQAGLAYNEQFF.

This rearrangement joins TRBV7-2 to TRBJ2-3, with 10 bases identical to TRBD2. V gave up 2 bases and J gave up 5 bases; unmatched junction bases: 4. The CDR3 contains 15 residues. CDR1 and CDR2 (germline): SGHTA, FQGNSA. The CDR3 loop reads CASSLRVAGGDTQYF. CDR3 DNA sequence: TGTGCCAGCAGCTTAAGAGTAGCGGGGGGAGATACGCAGTATTTT.

This rearrangement joins TRBV5-4 to TRBJ1-3; D not certain. CDR1 and CDR2 (germline): SGHNT, YYREEE (reference sequence). There are 14 residues in the CDR3. V was cut by 4 bases and J by 0 bases, with 8 bases left in between. CDR3 DNA sequence: TGTGCCAGCAGCGTGTTGGGCTCTGGAAACACCATATATTTT. It is translated as CASSVLGSGNTIYF.

The chain has TRBV5-6 and TRBJ2-7; 10 bases are shared with TRBD1. V trimming: 4 bases; J trimming: 5 bases; junction bases outside the gene matches: 9. Per the germline V gene, CDR1 is SGHDT and CDR2 is YYEEEE. This CDR3 is 15 amino acids long. Written as DNA, the CDR3 is TGTGCCAGCAGCATCTCGGACAGGGGGAGAAACGAGCAGTACTTC. As protein: CASSISDRGRNEQYF.

The V gene is TRBV5-4, the J gene TRBJ2-2, with D perhaps assigned TRBD1 or TRBD2 (6 bases each). Germline CDR1 is SGHNT and CDR2 is YYREEE (reference sequence). This CDR3 is built from 16 residues. The ends were cut back, 0 bases at V and 3 bases at J, with 12 bases in the middle. The CDR3 sequence is CASSLGGASHTGELFF. The CDR3, as DNA: TGTGCCAGCAGCTTGGGGGGGGCGAGTCACACCGGGGAGCTGTTTTTT.

V is TRBV4-2 and J is TRBJ2-1; D may be TRBD2 (5 bases). This CDR3 contains 14 residues. V lost 1 base and J lost 4, with 8 bases in between. Germline CDR1 reads LGHNA; CDR2 reads YNFKEQ. The CDR3 sequence: CASSQAGLYNEQFF. CDR3 nucleotides: TGTGCCAGCAGCCAAGCGGGATTATACAATGAGCAGTTCTTC.

The chain is built from TRBV6-1 and TRBJ2-2; D is unclear. Trimming took off 7 bases at V and 3 bases at J, with 3 bases between the two ends. The germline CDR1 and CDR2 sequences are MNHNS and SASEGT. The CDR3 runs to 11 residues. The DNA of the CDR3 is TGTGCCAGCATGGACACCGGGGAGCTGTTTTTT. Translation: CASMDTGELFF.

The chain is built from TRBV4-1 and TRBJ2-5; 8 nucleotides agree with TRBD2. The CDR3 has 15 residues. J lost 8 bases, V lost 0 bases, and 8 bases had no gene match. CDR1 and CDR2 (germline): MGHRA, YSYEKL. CDR3 region: CASSQDTGGVITQYF. The CDR3 DNA follows: TGCGCCAGCAGCCAAGATACCGGGGGGGTTATTACCCAGTACTTC.

The gene calls are TRBV30 and TRBJ1-6; no definite D call. CDR3 length: 13 amino acids. The germline CDR1 and CDR2 sequences are GTSNPN and SVGIG (reference sequence). With 0 bases removed from V and 7 bases from J, the gap between germline ends came to 7 bases. This CDR3 reads CAWSVIRNSPLHF. CDR3 bases: TGTGCCTGGAGTGTAATCCGCAATTCACCCCTCCACTTT.

The chain links TRBV6-1 to TRBJ1-2, with D uncertain. With 0 bases removed from V and 3 bases from J, the gap between germline ends came to 20 bases. Per germline, CDR1 MNHNS and CDR2 SASEGT. This CDR3 contains 18 residues. The CDR3 reads CASSEAQQRTSGHYGYTF. CDR3 nucleotide sequence: TGTGCCAGCAGTGAAGCCCAACAACGGACCAGCGGGCACTATGGCTACACCTTC.

The chain has TRBV5-1 and TRBJ2-1, with D possibly matching TRBD2 (6 bases). V shed 4 bases and J shed 0 bases, with 14 bases lying between them. The CDR3 is 16 amino acids. The germline gives CDR1 SGHRS, CDR2 YFSETQ. The CDR3 is CASSVLASSSYNEQFF. The CDR3 DNA is TGCGCCAGCAGCGTACTAGCTTCCAGCTCCTACAATGAGCAGTTCTTC. The entire variable domain, with the rest obtained from reference TRBV5-1 and TRBJ2-1, is as follows: KAGVTQTPRYLIKTRGQQVTLSCSPISGHRSVSWYQQTPGQGLQFLFEYFSETQRNKGNFPGRFSGRQFSNSRSEMNVSTLELGDSALYLCASSVLASSSYNEQFFGPGTRLTVL.

The V call is TRBV5-1, the J call TRBJ1-3; 9 nucleotides agree with TRBD1. Germline CDR1 and CDR2: SGHRS and YFSETQ. V gave up 5 bases and J gave up 6 bases; unmatched junction bases: 9. The CDR3 covers 15 residues. CDR3 sequence (DNA): TGCGCCAGCAGTATAGGCGGGACAGGGTTAAACACCATATATTTT. Protein sequence: CASSIGGTGLNTIYF.

The chain has TRBV5-1 and TRBJ2-7; TRBD2 agrees at 14 bases. Germline V gives CDR1 SGHRS, CDR2 YFSETQ. J was trimmed by 6 bases and V by 4 bases; bases with no gene match: 9. This CDR3 has 16 residues. The CDR3: CASSGAGGLAGVEQYF. The CDR3 nucleotides read TGCGCCAGCAGCGGGGCCGGGGGACTAGCGGGAGTCGAGCAGTACTTC. Full variable domain (remainder filled in from reference TRBV5-1 and TRBJ2-7): KAGVTQTPRYLIKTRGQQVTLSCSPISGHRSVSWYQQTPGQGLQFLFEYFSETQRNKGNFPGRFSGRQFSNSRSEMNVSTLELGDSALYLCASSGAGGLAGVEQYFGPGTRLTVT.

This clone has only one observation. DNA for the CDR3: TGTGCCAGCAGTTACGACGGGCCAGGGTCTGGCTACACCTTC. The encoded protein is CASSYDGPGSGYTF. The V and J genes are TRBV6-6 and TRBJ1-2, with a tentative D call TRBD1 (5 bases). This CDR3 region has 14 residues. In germline, CDR1 is MNHNY, CDR2 SVGAGI (reference sequence). Trimming pared 2 bases from V and 7 bases from J, leaving 14 bases between.

About this clone itself: This sample includes further DNA sequences coding for the same CDR3. This chain links TRBV5-6 with TRBJ2-1; D is perhaps TRBD1 or TRBD2 (5 bases each). This CDR3 contains 14 residues. Between the trimmed V and J ends, which lost 5 bases and 5 bases, there was a span of 14 bases. Looked up from germline, CDR1 is SGHDT and CDR2 is YYEEEE. CDR3 sequence (DNA): TGTGCCAGCAGTCCCAGAGGGACCCACAATGAGCAGTTCTTC. Its protein is CASSPRGTHNEQFF.

This clone was observed a few times. The chain employs TRBV2 and TRBJ1-6, with 7 bases matching TRBD1. J lost 7 bases, V lost 6 bases, and 3 bases had no gene match. There are 13 residues in the CDR3. CDR1 is SNHLY and CDR2 is FYNNEI in the germline V gene. The CDR3 here is CASRTGLNSPLHF. As DNA, the CDR3 is TGTGCCAGCAGGACAGGGCTCAATTCACCCCTCCACTTT.

CDR3 sequence: CASSRGTGRHQPQHF. The CDR3 bases are TGTGCCAGTAGTAGAGGGACAGGGCGACATCAGCCCCAGCATTTT. This sequence joins TRBV19 and TRBJ1-5; TRBD1 agrees at 9 bases. The CDR3 length is 15 residues. The germline CDR1 and CDR2 sequences are LNHDA and SQIVND (reference sequence). The trim removed 4 bases at V and 5 bases at J, leaving 6 bases unmatched.

The rearrangement links TRBV19 to TRBJ2-1; possibly TRBD1 for D (5 bases). Trimming left V 2 bases short and J 9 bases short, with 11 bases between. The CDR3 is 13 residues long. The V gene's germline CDR1 is LNHDA and CDR2 SQIVND (reference sequence). The CDR3 DNA is TGTGCCAGTAGTATACAGGGCGAGACTGAGCAGTTCTTC. Its protein product is CASSIQGETEQFF.

This chain connects TRBV7-9 to TRBJ2-7, with unresolved D. The germline V gene has CDR1 SEHNR and CDR2 FQNEAQ (reference sequence). The ends were cut back, 4 bases at V and 4 bases at J, with 5 bases in the middle. The CDR3 has 11 residues. The CDR3 DNA sequence: TGTGCCAGCAGCTCGACTTACGAGCAGTACTTC. Translation: CASSSTYEQYF.

The gene calls are TRBV7-2 and TRBJ1-1, with 8 bases aligning to TRBD1. With V trimmed by 5 bases and J by 6 bases, 14 bases remained unmatched. Germline V CDR1 and CDR2: SGHTA, FQGNSA. CDR3 size: 16 residues. CDR3 loop: CASSPGDRFIRAEAFF. CDR3 in DNA: TGTGCCAGCAGCCCTGGGGACAGGTTCATCAGGGCTGAAGCTTTCTTT.

This clone appeared once. The V gene is TRBV6-6, the J gene TRBJ1-3; perhaps TRBD1 as D (6 bases). V lost 2 bases, J lost 3 bases, and 8 bases lay in between. CDR3 size: 14 residues. Germline CDR1 MNHNY, CDR2 SVGAGI (reference sequence). CDR3 protein: CASSYGQRGNTIYF. The CDR3 nucleotides are TGTGCCAGCAGTTACGGACAGCGTGGAAACACCATATATTTT.

The chain recombines TRBV7-2 with TRBJ1-1; D possibly corresponds to TRBD1 (5 bases). Germline lookup yields CDR1 SGHTA and CDR2 FQGNSA. This CDR3 region has 14 residues. V lost 0 bases to trimming and J lost 11 bases, with 16 bases between them. CDR3 residues: CASSLAVDRDGAFF. Here the CDR3 DNA reads TGTGCCAGCAGCTTAGCGGTGGACCGGGACGGGGCTTTCTTT. Based on the CDR3 plus reference TRBV7-2 and TRBJ1-1, the full variable domain is GAGVSQSPSNKVTEKGKDVELRCDPISGHTALYWYRQSLGQGLEFLIYFQGNSAPDKSGLPSDRFSAERTGGSVSTLTIQRTQQEDSAVYLCASSLAVDRDGAFFGQGTRLTVV.

The chain combines TRBV14 with TRBJ2-3; 8 nucleotides line up with TRBD2. CDR1 and CDR2 from the germline V gene are SGHDN and FVKESK. The CDR3 extends over 15 amino acids. Germline trimming cut 2 bases from V and 2 bases from J; bases unmatched to any gene: 3. The CDR3 DNA reads TGTGCCAGCAGCCAACTAGCGGGTAACACAGATACGCAGTATTTT. This encodes CASSQLAGNTDTQYF.

CDR3 in DNA: TGTGCCAGCAGCCCCGGACAGGGGGCCTTTCTTCGTCCTGGAAACACCATATATTTT. Its translation is CASSPGQGAFLRPGNTIYF. V is TRBV11-2 and J is TRBJ1-3, with TRBD1 identical over 11 bases. Germline trimming cut 5 bases from V and 2 bases from J; bases unmatched to any gene: 14. Germline values: CDR1 SGHAT, CDR2 FQNNGV. The CDR3 spans 19 residues.

The genes are TRBV5-5 and TRBJ2-3; 12 positions match TRBD2. Germline CDR1 is SGHKS and CDR2 is YYEKEE (reference sequence). The CDR3 loop spans 17 amino acids. The ends lost 2 bases at V and 3 bases at J; junction bases unmatched: 7. DNA for the CDR3: TGTGCCAGCAGCTTCCTGGGACTAGCGGGTTGGACAGATACGCAGTATTTT. Amino acids: CASSFLGLAGWTDTQYF.

The chain uses TRBV2 and TRBJ2-5, with 11 nucleotides matching TRBD2. This CDR3 has 15 amino acids. The ends lost 6 bases at V and 5 bases at J; junction bases unmatched: 8. Germline loops: CDR1 SNHLY, CDR2 FYNNEI. CDR3 in DNA: TGTGCCAGCAGCTCTTTAGCGGGGGGGGAGGAGACCCAGTACTTC. Its translation is CASSSLAGGEETQYF. Variable domain in full (rest from reference TRBV2 and TRBJ2-5): EPEVTQTPSHQVTQMGQEVILRCVPISNHLYFYWYRQILGQKVEFLVSFYNNEISEKSEIFDDQFSVERPDGSNFTLKIRSTKLEDSAMYFCASSSLAGGEETQYFGPGTRLLVL.